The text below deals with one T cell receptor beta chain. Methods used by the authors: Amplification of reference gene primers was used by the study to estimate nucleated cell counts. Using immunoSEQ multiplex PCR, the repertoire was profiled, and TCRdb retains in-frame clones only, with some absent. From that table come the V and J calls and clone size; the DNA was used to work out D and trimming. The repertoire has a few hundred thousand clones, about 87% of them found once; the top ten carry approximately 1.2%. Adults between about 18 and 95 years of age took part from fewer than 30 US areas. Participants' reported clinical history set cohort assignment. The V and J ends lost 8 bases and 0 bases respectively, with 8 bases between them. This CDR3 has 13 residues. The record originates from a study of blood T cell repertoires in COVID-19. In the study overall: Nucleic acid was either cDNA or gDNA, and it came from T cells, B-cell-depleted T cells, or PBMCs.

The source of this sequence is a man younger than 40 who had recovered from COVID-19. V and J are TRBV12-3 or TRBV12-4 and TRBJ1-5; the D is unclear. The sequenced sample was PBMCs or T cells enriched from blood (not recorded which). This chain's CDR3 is CASGLSSNQPQHF. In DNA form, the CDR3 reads TGTGCCAGCGGCTTAAGTAGCAATCAGCCCCAGCATTTT.